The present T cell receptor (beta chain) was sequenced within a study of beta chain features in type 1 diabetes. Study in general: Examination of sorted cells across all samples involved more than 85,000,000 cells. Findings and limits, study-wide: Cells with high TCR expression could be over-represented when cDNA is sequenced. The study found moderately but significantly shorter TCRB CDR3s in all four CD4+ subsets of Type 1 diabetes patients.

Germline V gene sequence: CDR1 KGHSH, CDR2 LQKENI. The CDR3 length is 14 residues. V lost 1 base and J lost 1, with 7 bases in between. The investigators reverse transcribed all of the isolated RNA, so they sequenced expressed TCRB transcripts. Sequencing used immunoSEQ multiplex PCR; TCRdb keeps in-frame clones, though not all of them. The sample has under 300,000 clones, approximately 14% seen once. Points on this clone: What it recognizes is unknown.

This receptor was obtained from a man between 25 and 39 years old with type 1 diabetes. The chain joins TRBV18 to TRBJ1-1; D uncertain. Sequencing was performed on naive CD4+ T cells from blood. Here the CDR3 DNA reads TGTGCCAGCTCACCACTGCAGGAGAACACTGAAGCTTTCTTT. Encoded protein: CASSPLQENTEAFF.